This T cell receptor (beta chain) originates from a study of blood T cell repertoires in COVID-19. Study-wide background: Italy, Spain and the United States were the sources of the convalescent and acute COVID-19 samples. In each case, the material was cDNA or gDNA derived from T cells, B-cell-depleted T cells, or PBMCs.

This CDR3 has 13 residues. V lost 3 bases, J lost 6 bases, and 12 bases lay in between. Germline V gene sequence: CDR1 SGHTA, CDR2 FQGNSA. Per the authors' pipeline: Reference gene primer amplification gave nucleated cell count estimates. Clones were read by immunoSEQ multiplex PCR, and TCRdb kept only the in-frame ones, dropping some. V, J and clone size are those of that table, while D and trimming were read from the DNA. The sample shows about 300,000 clones, approximately 86% of them seen only once. This chain links TRBV7-2 with TRBJ2-7; possible D gene TRBD2, 6 bases. Sequencing was carried out using peripheral blood. The TCR sequence derives from a man between 65 and 80 years old with acute or convalescent COVID-19. The CDR3 loop reads CASSFGVGGEQYF. In DNA, the CDR3 is TGTGCCAGCAGCTTCGGTGTGGGGGGCGAGCAGTACTTC.